Below are 32 T cell receptor beta chains sequenced from a single sample in a study of blood T cell repertoires in COVID-19. The table came from immunoSEQ multiplex PCR; TCRdb's copy has only in-frame clones and leaves some out. The sample carries roughly 250,000 clones, 70% to 90% recorded once. Material for sequencing was PBMCs or T cells enriched from blood (not recorded which). The source is a woman under 40 who had recovered from COVID-19.

The J gene is TRBJ1-2, the V gene TRBV19; D might be TRBD1 (5 bases). The CDR3 has 14 residues. Germline V gene sequence: CDR1 LNHDA, CDR2 SQIVND (reference sequence). V lost 2 bases to trimming and J lost 4 bases, with 11 bases between them. CDR3: CASSILRGGYGYTF. CDR3 sequence (DNA): TGTGCCAGTAGTATATTAAGGGGCGGCTATGGCTACACCTTC.

This chain connects TRBV5-8 to TRBJ1-2; TRBD1 agrees at 8 bases. This CDR3 contains 15 residues. Losses at the gene ends were 0 bases for V and 4 bases for J; bases not matched to a gene: 5. Germline-derived CDR1 and CDR2 are SGHTS and YDEGEE. The CDR3 is CASSLAQGAVYGYTF. DNA for the CDR3: TGTGCCAGCAGCTTGGCGCAGGGGGCCGTCTATGGCTACACCTTC.

This chain connects TRBV5-4 to TRBJ2-6; 9 positions match TRBD1. With 5 bases clipped from V and 0 bases from J, the junction kept 3 bases outside the gene matches. CDR1 is SGHNT, CDR2 YYREEE, per germline (reference sequence). The CDR3 totals 16 residues. The CDR3 loop is CASSRQGDSGANVLTF. CDR3 nucleotides: TGTGCCAGCAGTCGACAGGGGGACTCTGGGGCCAACGTCCTGACTTTC.

The chain employs TRBV12-1 and TRBJ2-5; the table's D call, TRBD2, has no DNA check behind it. TRBV12-1 is designated a pseudogene. This CDR3 is 17 amino acids long. In nucleotides, the CDR3 is TGTGCCAGCAGCTTGGGACTAGCGGGGGAGCCCGGAGAGACCCAGTACTTC. Protein product: CASSLGLAGEPGETQYF.

This clone came up once. The rearrangement joins TRBV13 to TRBJ1-1; 7 nucleotides line up with TRBD1. The CDR3 runs 15 residues. CDR1 is PRHDT, CDR2 FYEKMQ, per germline (reference sequence). V lost 4 bases and J lost 4; bases outside the gene matches: 9. The CDR3 DNA sequence: TGTGCCAGCAGCTCAAGACAGGGCCGAGGCACTGAAGCTTTCTTT. It is translated as CASSSRQGRGTEAFF.

The chain couples TRBV18 to TRBJ2-5, with D tentatively TRBD1 (7 bases). The ends were cut back, 0 bases at V and 5 bases at J, with 13 bases in the middle. This CDR3 has 15 residues. Per the germline V gene, CDR1 is KGHSH and CDR2 is LQKENI. CDR3 sequence (DNA): TGTGCCAGCTCACCACCGCAGGGGGGTGTTGAGACCCAGTACTTC. It yields the protein CASSPPQGGVETQYF.

The genes are TRBV2 and TRBJ1-2; 9 bases fit TRBD1. CDR1 and CDR2 (germline): SNHLY, FYNNEI. V shed 11 bases and J 4 bases; nucleotides not matched to a gene: 5. The CDR3 consists of 12 residues. The CDR3 sequence is CASQGAGYGYTF. The CDR3 DNA reads as TGTGCCTCACAGGGGGCGGGCTATGGCTACACCTTC. The whole variable domain, filled in from reference TRBV2 and TRBJ1-2, reads EPEVTQTPSHQVTQMGQEVILRCVPISNHLYFYWYRQILGQKVEFLVSFYNNEISEKSEIFDDQFSVERPDGSNFTLKIRSTKLEDSAMYFCASQGAGYGYTFGSGTRLTVV.

The chain joins TRBV7-9 to TRBJ2-3; 12 nucleotides align to TRBD1. V lost 6 bases, J lost 6 bases, and 4 bases stayed unmatched. This CDR3 is 14 amino acids long. Germline lookup yields CDR1 SEHNR and CDR2 FQNEAQ (reference sequence). CDR3 DNA sequence: TGTGCCAGCAGATCCGGGACAGGGGGCGATACGCAGTATTTT. Its protein product is CASRSGTGGDTQYF.

The V and J genes are TRBV18 and TRBJ1-2; D is ambiguous. This CDR3 is built from 15 residues. Trimming left V 0 bases short and J 4 bases short, with 12 bases between. Germline V gene lookup returns CDR1 KGHSH and CDR2 LQKENI. The CDR3 DNA reads TGTGCCAGCTCACCACCGGGGTTGGGAGTCTATGGCTACACCTTC. Residues: CASSPPGLGVYGYTF.

This sequence joins TRBV2 and TRBJ1-6, with D possibly being TRBD1 (6 bases). The CDR3 consists of 14 residues. Trimming left V 5 bases short and J 7 bases short, with 12 bases between. Germline lookup yields CDR1 SNHLY and CDR2 FYNNEI. In DNA, the CDR3 is TGTGCCAGCAGTTCCGGGGACACCAATTCACCCCTCCACTTT. Translated, it gives CASSSGDTNSPLHF.

On this clone: One end of the junction fails to match germline, which may point to a read error. Distinct nucleotide sequences in the sample also encode this CDR3. The chain is built from TRBV24-1 and TRBJ2-3; D not certain. Germline CDR1 KGHDR, CDR2 SFDVKD. The CDR3 has 13 amino acids. The CDR3: CATSDSGTDTQYF. The CDR3 coding sequence is TGTGCCACCAGCGATTCCGGCACAGATACGCAGTATTTT.

The chain carries TRBV7-9 and TRBJ1-2, with D possibly TRBD1 on 6 matching bases. The CDR3 length is 13 residues. Germline CDR1 SEHNR, CDR2 FQNEAQ (reference sequence). Trimming left V 7 bases short and J 2 bases short, with 11 bases between. The CDR3 bases are TGTGCCAGCATCGGGACAAGGAACTATGGCTACACCTTC. This gives the protein CASIGTRNYGYTF.

V gene TRBV5-5 combines with J gene TRBJ1-1, with 11 bases matching TRBD1. Germline CDR1 and CDR2: SGHKS and YYEKEE (reference sequence). The junction had 9 bases not matched to a gene; V was cut back by 2 bases and J by 6 bases. The CDR3 length is 16 residues. CDR3 in amino acids: CASSFFRTGGASEAFF. The CDR3 DNA follows: TGTGCCAGCAGCTTTTTTAGGACAGGGGGCGCTTCTGAAGCTTTCTTT.

This chain joins TRBV7-2 and TRBJ2-7, with 9 bases aligning to TRBD1. J lost 7 bases, V lost 2 bases, and 6 bases had no gene match. From germline, CDR1 is SGHTA and CDR2 FQGNSA. The CDR3 runs to 14 residues. CDR3 bases: TGTGCCAGCAGCTTATACGGGACAGGGATTGAGCAGTACTTC. Its protein is CASSLYGTGIEQYF.

This clone was seen only once. This chain links TRBV6-5 with TRBJ2-7, with TRBD1 matching 11 bases. Germline lookup yields CDR1 MNHEY and CDR2 SVGAGI. This CDR3 contains 13 residues. The V gene end was trimmed by 6 bases and the J gene end by 5 bases; junction bases not matched to a gene: 3. The CDR3 bases are TGTGCCAGCAGGAGGACAGGGGGCGACGAGCAGTACTTC. Amino acids: CASRRTGGDEQYF.

This rearrangement joins TRBV11-1 to TRBJ1-1; D ambiguous. Trimming took 8 bases from V and 5 from J, leaving 9 bases between them. From germline, CDR1 is SGHAT and CDR2 FQDESV (reference sequence). This CDR3 is built from 11 residues. The CDR3 here is CASQEGTEAFF. CDR3 nucleotide sequence: TGTGCCAGCCAGGAAGGAACTGAAGCTTTCTTT.

The CDR3 bases are TGTGCCAGCTCACCATATGCAGAAACCACCTATGGCTACACCTTC. Its protein product is CASSPYAETTYGYTF. This chain joins TRBV18 and TRBJ1-2, with unresolved D. There are 15 residues in the CDR3. Germline CDR1 reads KGHSH; CDR2 reads LQKENI. Trimming pared 2 bases from V and 4 bases from J, leaving 14 bases between. Full variable domain (outside the CDR3, taken from reference TRBV18 and TRBJ1-2): NAGVMQNPRHLVRRRGQEARLRCSPMKGHSHVYWYRQLPEEGLKFMVYLQKENIIDESGMPKERFSAEFPKEGPSILRIQQVVRGDSAAYFCASSPYAETTYGYTFGSGTRLTVV.

The J gene is TRBJ1-2, the V gene TRBV10-3, with a tentative D call TRBD1 (5 bases). Germline assignment: CDR1 ENHRY and CDR2 SYGVKD. The CDR3 is made up of 14 amino acids. The V and J ends lost 0 bases and 6 bases respectively, with 11 bases between them. CDR3 amino acids: CAISESGREDGYTF. The CDR3 bases are TGTGCCATCAGTGAGTCGGGCAGGGAGGATGGCTACACCTTC.

The V gene is TRBV28, the J gene TRBJ2-3; the D gene is possibly TRBD1 (5 bases). This CDR3 region has 15 residues. Germline-derived CDR1 and CDR2 are MDHEN and SYDVKM. The V end lost 9 bases, the J end lost 4 bases, and 20 bases lay between the germline ends. The CDR3 region is CASKLRRVSADTQYF. DNA of the CDR3: TGTGCCAGTAAGCTACGCAGGGTTTCCGCAGATACGCAGTATTTT.

The chain couples TRBV11-2 to TRBJ2-7, with TRBD1 matching 8 bases. CDR1 is SGHAT, CDR2 FQNNGV, per germline. This CDR3 has 17 residues. With 5 bases clipped from V and 4 bases from J, the junction kept 16 bases outside the gene matches. The CDR3 here is CASSPRSPRQGWYEQYF. The CDR3, as DNA: TGTGCCAGCAGCCCCCGATCCCCTAGACAGGGGTGGTACGAGCAGTACTTC.

The DNA of the CDR3 is TGTGTCCTCACCACGACTAGCGGAAAAAACATTCAGTACTTC. Protein product: CVLTTTSGKNIQYF. The chain has TRBV6-5 and TRBJ2-4; 9 positions match TRBD2. The CDR3 extends over 14 amino acids. Germline V gene lookup returns CDR1 MNHEY and CDR2 SVGAGI.

The chain recombines TRBV6-5 with TRBJ2-7; TRBD2 aligns across 10 bases. The CDR3 sequence is 15 residues long. V dropped 4 bases and J dropped 2; count of bases not matched to a gene: 5. CDR1 and CDR2 from the germline V gene are MNHEY and SVGAGI. The CDR3 is CASSSSGGLTYEQYF. The CDR3 coding sequence is TGTGCCAGCAGTTCTAGCGGGGGCCTAACCTACGAGCAGTACTTC.

The chain carries TRBV5-6 and TRBJ1-2, with TRBD1 matching 9 bases. The J segment lost 4 bases and the V segment lost 9 bases, leaving 7 bases of the junction unmatched. The CDR3 has 13 amino acids. The V gene's germline CDR1 is SGHDT and CDR2 YYEEEE. CDR3 protein: CAMDRGGGYGYTF. In DNA form, the CDR3 reads TGTGCCATGGACAGGGGAGGCGGCTATGGCTACACCTTC.

The J gene is TRBJ1-6, the V gene TRBV28; 8 bases align to TRBD1. Germline-derived CDR1 and CDR2 are MDHEN and SYDVKM. V was pared by 8 bases and J by 4 bases, with 10 bases of the junction left unmatched. The CDR3 spans 16 residues. CDR3 sequence reads: CASSLLGQGYNSPLHF. In DNA form, the CDR3 reads TGTGCCAGCTCCCTGCTCGGACAGGGATATAATTCACCCCTCCACTTT.

The genes are TRBV2 and TRBJ2-7, with 9 positions matching TRBD1. The ends lost 6 bases at V and 3 bases at J; junction bases unmatched: 6. This CDR3 spans 14 amino acids. The V gene's germline CDR1 is SNHLY and CDR2 FYNNEI. The CDR3 DNA is TGTGCCAGCAGGACCGGGACAGGGCTCTACGAGCAGTACTTC. This sequence encodes CASRTGTGLYEQYF.

The count of this clone is one. The chain combines TRBV28 with TRBJ2-3, with 8 bases identical to TRBD2. This CDR3 has 18 residues. The junction had 11 bases not matched to a gene; V was cut back by 3 bases and J by 0 bases. The germline V gene has CDR1 MDHEN and CDR2 SYDVKM. The CDR3: CASSFKVAGFSSTDTQYF. The CDR3 DNA reads TGTGCCAGCAGTTTTAAGGTAGCGGGGTTCTCTAGCACAGATACGCAGTATTTT. Complete variable domain (other parts from reference TRBV28 and TRBJ2-3): DVKVTQSSRYLVKRTGEKVFLECVQDMDHENMFWYRQDPGLGLRLIYFSYDVKMKEKGDIPEGYSVSREKKERFSLILESASTNQTSMYLCASSFKVAGFSSTDTQYFGPGTRLTVL.

The chain has TRBV27 and TRBJ1-2, with 7 positions matching TRBD1. The CDR3 length is 12 residues. V gave up 8 bases and J gave up 2 bases; unmatched junction bases: 2. Germline assignment: CDR1 MNHEY and CDR2 SMNVEV (reference sequence). The CDR3 spells CASGTENYGYTF. For the CDR3, the DNA is TGTGCCAGCGGGACAGAAAACTATGGCTACACCTTC.

The chain couples TRBV4-1 to TRBJ1-2; weak D call: TRBD1 (5 bases). V gave up 4 bases and J gave up 8 bases, with 26 bases separating them. The length of the CDR3 is 17 residues. CDR1 and CDR2 (germline): MGHRA, YSYEKL. The CDR3 region has the DNA TGCGCCAGCAGCCCATCCGTAGTAGGGGCAGGGCGGAAGGGCTACACCTTC. This gives the protein CASSPSVVGAGRKGYTF.

The chain is built from TRBV18 and TRBJ2-7; TRBD2 matches at 12 bases. This CDR3 is built from 18 residues. Germline CDR1 is KGHSH and CDR2 is LQKENI. The junction had 9 bases not matched to a gene; V was cut back by 3 bases and J by 0 bases. DNA of the CDR3: TGTGCCAGCTCACCCCGCTCGACTAGCGGGAGCCCCTCCTACGAGCAGTACTTC. This sequence encodes CASSPRSTSGSPSYEQYF.

The V and J genes are TRBV7-2 and TRBJ2-3, with 11 positions matching TRBD2. This CDR3 is 15 amino acids long. Germline V CDR1 and CDR2: SGHTA, FQGNSA. Losses at the gene ends were 4 bases for V and 3 bases for J; bases not matched to a gene: 3. This CDR3 is CASSSRTSGTDTQYF. CDR3 nucleotides: TGTGCCAGCAGCTCCAGGACTAGCGGGACAGATACGCAGTATTTT.

This clone was observed a handful of times. V usage is TRBV7-3 and J usage is TRBJ2-5, with TRBD2 identical over 9 bases. V lost 2 bases, J lost 4 bases, and 8 bases stayed unmatched. This CDR3 spans 16 amino acids. Germline CDR1 and CDR2: SGHTA and FQGTGA. CDR3 DNA: TGTGCCAGCAGCTTATCGGCTAGCGGGATAGGAGAGACCCAGTACTTC. Translating gives CASSLSASGIGETQYF.

The chain links TRBV4-2 to TRBJ2-3, with D maybe TRBD2 (8 bases). Trimming removed 0 bases at V and 8 bases at J, with 15 bases between. The CDR3 covers 15 residues. Germline V gene lookup returns CDR1 LGHNA and CDR2 YNFKEQ. CDR3 amino acids: CASSQESGGLGTQYF. The CDR3 DNA sequence: TGTGCCAGCAGCCAAGAATCAGGGGGACTAGGTACGCAGTATTTT.